The 16 T cell receptor beta chains below were found in one sample sequenced in a study of cytomegalovirus exposure and HLA in healthy donors. Researchers ran the PCR with 60 Vbeta and 13 Jbeta primers. This table comes from immunoSEQ multiplex PCR, and its TCRdb copy is limited to in-frame clones, with some not included. The sample consists of roughly 140,000 clones, approximately 82% of them appearing once. Sequenced material: PBMCs. These TCRs come from a woman aged 45-65 years in good health and CMV-seropositive.

The V and J genes are TRBV2 and TRBJ2-2; 8 bases map to TRBD2. The J segment lost 1 base and the V segment lost 4 bases, leaving 2 bases of the junction unmatched. Germline lookup yields CDR1 SNHLY and CDR2 FYNNEI. This CDR3 spans 15 amino acids. CDR3 in DNA: TGTGCCAGCAGTGGCACTAGCGGGAACACCGGGGAGCTGTTTTTT. Its translation is CASSGTSGNTGELFF. The complete variable domain, with remaining parts taken from reference TRBV2 and TRBJ2-2, reads EPEVTQTPSHQVTQMGQEVILRCVPISNHLYFYWYRQILGQKVEFLVSFYNNEISEKSEIFDDQFSVERPDGSNFTLKIRSTKLEDSAMYFCASSGTSGNTGELFFGEGSRLTVL.

This chain joins TRBV28 and TRBJ1-6, with 7 nucleotides matching TRBD1. After removal of 4 bases from V and 2 bases from J, the junction contained 8 bases not matched to a gene. The CDR3 contains 17 residues. Germline lookup yields CDR1 MDHEN and CDR2 SYDVKM. DNA of the CDR3: TGTGCCAGCAGTTCCATGTACGGGACAGCCTATAATTCACCCCTCCACTTT. Encoded protein: CASSSMYGTAYNSPLHF.

This clone was counted once. V and J are TRBV30 and TRBJ1-1; 10 bases fit TRBD1. The CDR3 is made up of 15 amino acids. Germline V gene lookup returns CDR1 GTSNPN and CDR2 SVGIG (reference sequence). Germline trimming cut 2 bases from V and 11 bases from J; bases unmatched to any gene: 14. The CDR3 spells CAWSKPGQGTPGAFF. CDR3 coding DNA: TGTGCCTGGAGTAAGCCGGGACAGGGGACCCCTGGGGCTTTCTTT.

The chain employs TRBV6-5 and TRBJ1-2, with 10 bases fitting TRBD1. CDR1 MNHEY and CDR2 SVGAGI come from the germline V gene. With 5 bases clipped from V and 5 bases from J, the junction kept 2 bases outside the gene matches. The CDR3 runs to 13 residues. CDR3 DNA sequence: TGTGCCAGCAGTCGGGACAGGGGATATGGCTACACCTTC. The encoded protein is CASSRDRGYGYTF.

The chain joins TRBV6-1 to TRBJ2-5; 12 bases line up with TRBD2. V shed 5 bases, J shed 2 bases, and the junction held 9 bases outside the gene matches. The CDR3 length is 17 residues. The V gene's germline CDR1 is MNHNS and CDR2 SASEGT. CDR3 amino acids: CASSKGLAGRGQETQYF. In nucleotides, the CDR3 is TGTGCCAGCAGTAAAGGACTAGCGGGAAGGGGGCAAGAGACCCAGTACTTC.

The chain combines TRBV5-4 with TRBJ2-7; D gene unclear. In germline, CDR1 is SGHNT, CDR2 YYREEE (reference sequence). The V gene lost 0 bases and the J gene lost 3 bases, with 13 bases spanning the gap. This CDR3 has 15 amino acids. The DNA for the CDR3 is TGTGCCAGCAGCTTGGCCGGCGACCGGGTCTACGAGCAGTACTTC. Residues: CASSLAGDRVYEQYF.

The chain combines TRBV29-1 with TRBJ2-4, with D perhaps matching TRBD2 (6 bases). The CDR3 spans 15 residues. V was pared by 7 bases and J by 0 bases, with 16 bases between. The V gene's germline CDR1 is SQVTM and CDR2 ANQGSEA. The CDR3 region is CSALAAFGAKNIQYF. CDR3 nucleotide sequence: TGCAGCGCCTTAGCGGCGTTTGGAGCCAAAAACATTCAGTACTTC.

The chain combines TRBV7-8 with TRBJ2-2; no clear D. CDR3 size: 15 residues. Germline loops: CDR1 SGHVS, CDR2 FQNEAQ. V lost 5 bases and J lost 3, with 13 bases in between. DNA for the CDR3: TGTGCCAGCAGCCCCGGTACGCGCGACACCGGGGAGCTGTTTTTT. Amino acid sequence: CASSPGTRDTGELFF. Using reference TRBV7-8 and TRBJ2-2 for the parts outside the CDR3, the full variable domain is GAGVSQSPRYKVAKRGQDVALRCDPISGHVSLFWYQQALGQGPEFLTYFQNEAQLDKSGLPSDRFFAERPEGSVSTLKIQRTQQEDSAVYLCASSPGTRDTGELFFGEGSRLTVL.

The chain employs TRBV5-1 and TRBJ1-4; no reliable D call. Trimming removed 4 bases at V and 5 bases at J, with 15 bases between. Germline loops: CDR1 SGHRS, CDR2 YFSETQ. The CDR3 consists of 15 residues. The chain's CDR3 is CASSATGNRNEKLFF. CDR3 in DNA: TGCGCCAGCAGCGCCACCGGGAATAGGAATGAAAAACTGTTTTTT.

The rearrangement joins TRBV7-2 to TRBJ1-6, with a weak D call TRBD1 (6 bases). Trimming pared 5 bases from V and 8 bases from J, leaving 19 bases between. Per the germline V gene, CDR1 is SGHTA and CDR2 is FQGNSA. CDR3 length: 16 amino acids. In nucleotides, the CDR3 is TGTGCCAGCAGCCCGAATGCCGGGACAAAAGATTCACCCCTCCACTTT. This encodes CASSPNAGTKDSPLHF.

V and J are TRBV29-1 and TRBJ1-2; D gene uncertain. Germline V gene lookup returns CDR1 SQVTM and CDR2 ANQGSEA. This CDR3 spans 13 amino acids. V was clipped by 4 bases and J by 4 bases, with 13 bases between them. The CDR3 bases are TGCAGCGTTGTCGACACTAGTCCCTATGGCTACACCTTC. Amino acids: CSVVDTSPYGYTF.

The chain links TRBV19 to TRBJ2-7; TRBD2 might be the D (5 bases). V shed 4 bases and J shed 1 base, with 23 bases lying between them. The CDR3 runs 18 residues. CDR1 is LNHDA, CDR2 SQIVND, per germline (reference sequence). CDR3 region: CASSNGGLKKLGSYEQYF. The CDR3 DNA is TGTGCCAGTAGTAACGGAGGCCTAAAAAAGTTGGGTTCCTACGAGCAGTACTTC.

The rearrangement joins TRBV2 to TRBJ1-5, with TRBD1 as a possible D gene (6 bases). Germline CDR1 is SNHLY and CDR2 is FYNNEI. V gave up 5 bases and J gave up 3 bases, with 11 bases separating them. The CDR3 totals 14 residues. DNA for the CDR3: TGTGCCAGCAGTCGAGGACAGCTCAATCAGCCCCAGCATTTT. Residues: CASSRGQLNQPQHF. Combining the CDR3 with reference TRBV2 and TRBJ1-5 gives the whole variable domain EPEVTQTPSHQVTQMGQEVILRCVPISNHLYFYWYRQILGQKVEFLVSFYNNEISEKSEIFDDQFSVERPDGSNFTLKIRSTKLEDSAMYFCASSRGQLNQPQHFGDGTRLSIL.

A few counts support this clone. The chain uses TRBV7-8 and TRBJ2-7; 8 bases fit TRBD1. V shed 3 bases and J 2 bases; nucleotides not matched to a gene: 6. This CDR3 spans 15 amino acids. The germline CDR1 and CDR2 sequences are SGHVS and FQNEAQ. CDR3 sequence reads: CASSFRGRGAYEQYF. CDR3 sequence (DNA): TGTGCCAGCAGCTTCAGGGGGCGAGGGGCCTACGAGCAGTACTTC. Looking up the rest from reference TRBV7-8 and TRBJ2-7 gives the full variable domain: GAGVSQSPRYKVAKRGQDVALRCDPISGHVSLFWYQQALGQGPEFLTYFQNEAQLDKSGLPSDRFFAERPEGSVSTLKIQRTQQEDSAVYLCASSFRGRGAYEQYFGPGTRLTVT.

This chain uses TRBV2 with TRBJ1-6; 7 nucleotides align to TRBD1. V was pared by 6 bases and J by 6 bases, with 14 bases of the junction left unmatched. The germline V gene has CDR1 SNHLY and CDR2 FYNNEI. The CDR3 runs to 17 residues. DNA for the CDR3: TGTGCCAGCAGCCAAAGGGGCCTACAGGGGAGTAATTCACCCCTCCACTTT. Translated, it gives CASSQRGLQGSNSPLHF.

This chain uses TRBV5-1 with TRBJ2-1, with TRBD2 matching 7 bases. CDR3 size: 11 residues. V lost 4 bases and J lost 11; bases outside the gene matches: 3. Germline V gene data show CDR1 as SGHRS and CDR2 as YFSETQ. CDR3 loop: CASSVAGQQFF. In DNA form, the CDR3 reads TGCGCCAGCAGCGTAGCGGGTCAGCAGTTCTTC.